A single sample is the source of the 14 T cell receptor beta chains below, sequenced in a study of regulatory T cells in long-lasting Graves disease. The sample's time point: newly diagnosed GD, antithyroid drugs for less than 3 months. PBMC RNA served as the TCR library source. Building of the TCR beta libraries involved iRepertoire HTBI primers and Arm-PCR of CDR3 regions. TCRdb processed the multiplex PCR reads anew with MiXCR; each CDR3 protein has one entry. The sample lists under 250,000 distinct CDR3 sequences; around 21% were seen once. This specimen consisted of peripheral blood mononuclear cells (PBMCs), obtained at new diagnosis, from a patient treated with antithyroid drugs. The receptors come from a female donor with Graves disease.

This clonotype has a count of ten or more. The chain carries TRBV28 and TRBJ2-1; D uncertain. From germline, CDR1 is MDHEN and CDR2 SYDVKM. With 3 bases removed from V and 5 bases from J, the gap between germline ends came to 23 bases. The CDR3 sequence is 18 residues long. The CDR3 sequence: CASSFMRTSGTRDNEQFF. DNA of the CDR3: TGTGCCAGCAGTTTCATGCGTACTTCCGGCACGCGAGACAATGAGCAGTTCTTC.

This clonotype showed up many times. In nucleotides, the CDR3 is TGTGCCAGCACCGATCCCGGGACAGGAGCCTACGAGCAGTACTTC. It specifies CASTDPGTGAYEQYF. This chain uses TRBV6-1 with TRBJ2-7, with 8 bases identical to TRBD1. This CDR3 has 15 amino acids. The ends lost 7 bases at V and 2 bases at J; junction bases unmatched: 10. CDR1 MNHNS and CDR2 SASEGT come from the germline V gene.

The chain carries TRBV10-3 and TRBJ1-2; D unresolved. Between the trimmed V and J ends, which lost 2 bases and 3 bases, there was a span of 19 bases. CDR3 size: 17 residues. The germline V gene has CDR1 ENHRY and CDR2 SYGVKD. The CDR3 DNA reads TGTGCCATCAGTGAGGCCCCCAACCCTGGCGGAGACTATGGCTACACCTTC. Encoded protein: CAISEAPNPGGDYGYTF.

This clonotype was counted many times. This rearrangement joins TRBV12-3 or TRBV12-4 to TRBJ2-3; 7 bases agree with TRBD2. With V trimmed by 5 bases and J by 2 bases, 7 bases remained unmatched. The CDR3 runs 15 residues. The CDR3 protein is CASSPRGGITDTQYF. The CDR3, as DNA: TGTGCCAGCAGTCCCCGGGGAGGGATCACAGATACGCAGTATTTT.

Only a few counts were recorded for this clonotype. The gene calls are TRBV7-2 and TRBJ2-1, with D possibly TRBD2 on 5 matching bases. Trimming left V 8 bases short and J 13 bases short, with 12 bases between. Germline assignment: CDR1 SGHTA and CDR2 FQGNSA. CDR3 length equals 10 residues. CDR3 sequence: CASGLGEQFF. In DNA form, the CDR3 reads TGTGCCAGCGGACTGGGTGAACAGTTCTTC.

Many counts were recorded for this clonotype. CDR3 coding DNA: TGTGCCAGCAGTCCTCAGGGGTCTCTTCAGCCCCAGCATTTT. It specifies CASSPQGSLQPQHF. The rearrangement uses TRBV12-3 or TRBV12-4 and TRBJ1-5; the D gene is possibly TRBD1 (6 bases). The V and J ends lost 5 bases and 6 bases respectively, with 14 bases between them. The CDR3 runs 14 residues.

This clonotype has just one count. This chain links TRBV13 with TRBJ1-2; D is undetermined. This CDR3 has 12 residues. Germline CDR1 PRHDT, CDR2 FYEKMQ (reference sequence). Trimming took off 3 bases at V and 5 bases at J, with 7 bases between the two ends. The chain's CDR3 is CASSFFRYGYTF. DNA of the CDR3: TGTGCCAGCAGCTTCTTCCGATATGGCTACACCTTC.

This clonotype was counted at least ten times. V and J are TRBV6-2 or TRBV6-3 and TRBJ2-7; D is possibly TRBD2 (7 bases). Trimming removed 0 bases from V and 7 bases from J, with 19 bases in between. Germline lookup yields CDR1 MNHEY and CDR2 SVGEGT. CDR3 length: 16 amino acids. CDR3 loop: CASSYSPGEGKQEQYF. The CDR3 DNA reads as TGTGCCAGCAGTTACTCCCCAGGGGAGGGGAAGCAAGAGCAGTACTTC.

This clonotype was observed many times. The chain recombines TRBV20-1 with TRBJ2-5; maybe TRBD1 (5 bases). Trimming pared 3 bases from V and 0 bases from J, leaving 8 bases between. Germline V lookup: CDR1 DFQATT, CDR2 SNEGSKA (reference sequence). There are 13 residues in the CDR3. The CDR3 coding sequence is TGCAGTGCTAGTCAGGGCAACCAAGAGACCCAGTACTTC. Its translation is CSASQGNQETQYF.

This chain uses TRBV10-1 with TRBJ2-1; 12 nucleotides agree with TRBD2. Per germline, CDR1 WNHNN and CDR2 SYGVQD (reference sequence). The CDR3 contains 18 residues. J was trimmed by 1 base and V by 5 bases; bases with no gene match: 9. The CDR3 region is CASSRLAGEGRSYNEQFF. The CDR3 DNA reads TGCGCCAGCAGTCGACTAGCGGGAGAGGGGAGATCCTACAATGAGCAGTTCTTC.

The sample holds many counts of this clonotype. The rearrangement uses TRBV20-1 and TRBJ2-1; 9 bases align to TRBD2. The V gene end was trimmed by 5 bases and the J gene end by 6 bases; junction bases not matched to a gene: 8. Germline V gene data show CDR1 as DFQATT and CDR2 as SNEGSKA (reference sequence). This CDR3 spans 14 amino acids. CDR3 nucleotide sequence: TGCAGTGCTGGTAGCGGGAGTCGCCCCAATGAGCAGTTCTTC. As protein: CSAGSGSRPNEQFF.

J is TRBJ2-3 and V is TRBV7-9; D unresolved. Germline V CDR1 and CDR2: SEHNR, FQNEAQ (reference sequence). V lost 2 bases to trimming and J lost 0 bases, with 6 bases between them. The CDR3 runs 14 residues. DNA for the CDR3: TGTGCCAGCAGCTTATTAGGGAGCACAGATACGCAGTATTTT. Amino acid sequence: CASSLLGSTDTQYF.

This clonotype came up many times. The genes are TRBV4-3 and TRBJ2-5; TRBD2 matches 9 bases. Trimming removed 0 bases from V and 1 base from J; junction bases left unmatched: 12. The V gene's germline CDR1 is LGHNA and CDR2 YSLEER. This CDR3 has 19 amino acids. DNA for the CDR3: TGCGCCAGCAGCCAAGACAGGGGTACGGCTAGCGGGATCCAAGAGACCCAGTACTTC. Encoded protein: CASSQDRGTASGIQETQYF.

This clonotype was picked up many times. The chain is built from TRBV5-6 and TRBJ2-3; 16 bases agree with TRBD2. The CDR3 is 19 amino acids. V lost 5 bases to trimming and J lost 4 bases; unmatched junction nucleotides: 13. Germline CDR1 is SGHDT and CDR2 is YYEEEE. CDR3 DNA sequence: TGTGCCAGCAGGAAGGGACTAGCGGGAGGGCCCTGGTTTTCAGATACGCAGTATTTT. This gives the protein CASRKGLAGGPWFSDTQYF.